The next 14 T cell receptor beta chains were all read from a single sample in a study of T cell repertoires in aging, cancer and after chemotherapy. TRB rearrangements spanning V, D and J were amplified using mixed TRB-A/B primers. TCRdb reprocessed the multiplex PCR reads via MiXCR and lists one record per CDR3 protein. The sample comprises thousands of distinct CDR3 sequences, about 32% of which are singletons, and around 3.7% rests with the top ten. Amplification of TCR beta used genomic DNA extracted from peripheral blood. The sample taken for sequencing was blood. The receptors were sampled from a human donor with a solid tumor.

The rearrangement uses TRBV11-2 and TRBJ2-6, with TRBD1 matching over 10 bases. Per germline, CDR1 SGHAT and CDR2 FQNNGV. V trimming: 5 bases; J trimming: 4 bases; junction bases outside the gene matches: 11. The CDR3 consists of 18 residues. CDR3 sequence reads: CASSLLGQGLPGANVLTF. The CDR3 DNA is TGTGCCAGCAGCCTTCTGGGACAGGGGCTCCCCGGGGCCAACGTCCTGACTTTC.

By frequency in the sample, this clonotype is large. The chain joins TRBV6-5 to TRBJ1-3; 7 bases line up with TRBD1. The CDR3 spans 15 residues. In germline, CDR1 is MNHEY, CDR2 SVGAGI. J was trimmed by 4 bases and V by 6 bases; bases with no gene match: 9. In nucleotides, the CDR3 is TGTGCCAGCAGCTCAACCGGGACAGCCGGAAACACCATATATTTT. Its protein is CASSSTGTAGNTIYF.

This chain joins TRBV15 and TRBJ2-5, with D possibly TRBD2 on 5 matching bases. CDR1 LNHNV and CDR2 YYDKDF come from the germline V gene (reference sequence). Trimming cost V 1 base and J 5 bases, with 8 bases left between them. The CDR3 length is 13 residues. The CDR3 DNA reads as TGTGCCACCAGCAGAGGGGCTAGCGAGACCCAGTACTTC. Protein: CATSRGASETQYF. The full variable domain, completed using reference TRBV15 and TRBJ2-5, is DAMVIQNPRYQVTQFGKPVTLSCSQTLNHNVMYWYQQKSSQAPKLLFHYYDKDFNNEADTPDNFQSRRPNTSFCFLDIRSPGLGDTAMYLCATSRGASETQYFGPGTRLLVL.

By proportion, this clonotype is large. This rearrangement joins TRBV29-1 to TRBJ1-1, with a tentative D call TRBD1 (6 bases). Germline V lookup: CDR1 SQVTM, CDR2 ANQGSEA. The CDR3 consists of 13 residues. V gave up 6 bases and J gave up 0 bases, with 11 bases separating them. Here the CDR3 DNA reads TGCAGCGTCCCAGGACAGATGAACACTGAAGCTTTCTTT. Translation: CSVPGQMNTEAFF.

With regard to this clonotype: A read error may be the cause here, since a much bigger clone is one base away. The CDR3 region has the DNA TGTGCCAGCAGTAGCCGGGACAATGAAGCTTTCTTT. This encodes CASSSRDNEAFF. This chain links TRBV6-5 with TRBJ1-1; TRBD1 might be the D (6 bases). The CDR3 is 12 residues long. V gave up 5 bases and J gave up 7 bases, with 11 bases separating them. Germline V lookup: CDR1 MNHEY, CDR2 SVGAGI.

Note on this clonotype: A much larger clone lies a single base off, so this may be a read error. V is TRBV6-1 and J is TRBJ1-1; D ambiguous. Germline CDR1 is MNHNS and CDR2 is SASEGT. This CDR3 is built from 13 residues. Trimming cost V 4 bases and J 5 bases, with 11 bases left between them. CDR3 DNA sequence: TGTGCCAGCAGTGGTACACGGAAAACTGAAGCTTTCTTT. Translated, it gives CASSGTRKTEAFF.

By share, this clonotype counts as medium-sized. The chain's CDR3 is CASSSTGYGYTF. The DNA for the CDR3 is TGTGCCAGTAGTAGCACAGGGTACGGCTACACCTTC. The chain is built from TRBV19 and TRBJ1-2; weak D call: TRBD1 (6 bases). V was cut by 4 bases and J by 8 bases, with 11 bases left in between. This CDR3 spans 12 amino acids. Germline loops: CDR1 LNHDA, CDR2 SQIVND (reference sequence).

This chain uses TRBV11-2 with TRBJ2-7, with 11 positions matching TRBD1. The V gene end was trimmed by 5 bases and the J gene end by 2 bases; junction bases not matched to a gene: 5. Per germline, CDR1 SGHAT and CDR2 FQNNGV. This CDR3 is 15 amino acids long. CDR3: CASSRGTGGTYEQYF. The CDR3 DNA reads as TGTGCCAGCAGCCGAGGGACAGGGGGTACCTACGAGCAGTACTTC.

Here the CDR3 DNA reads TGCAGCGTAGACAGGGGGAATGAGCAGTTCTTC. Translating gives CSVDRGNEQFF. The genes are TRBV29-1 and TRBJ2-1; 9 bases map to TRBD1. CDR1 SQVTM and CDR2 ANQGSEA come from the germline V gene. This CDR3 region has 11 residues. With 6 bases clipped from V and 7 bases from J, the junction kept 1 base outside the gene matches.

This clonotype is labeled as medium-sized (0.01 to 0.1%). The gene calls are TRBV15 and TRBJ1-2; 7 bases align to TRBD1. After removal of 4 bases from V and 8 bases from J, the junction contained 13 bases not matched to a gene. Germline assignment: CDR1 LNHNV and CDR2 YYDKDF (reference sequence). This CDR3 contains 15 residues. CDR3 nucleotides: TGTGCCACCAGCATGCCTTGGGGACAGAAGAGGGGCTACACCTTC. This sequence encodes CATSMPWGQKRGYTF.

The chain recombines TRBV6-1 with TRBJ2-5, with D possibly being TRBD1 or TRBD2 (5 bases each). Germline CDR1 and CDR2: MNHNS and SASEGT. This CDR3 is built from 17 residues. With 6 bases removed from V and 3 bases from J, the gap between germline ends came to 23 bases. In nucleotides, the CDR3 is TGTGCCAGCAGCTATACCCCCTCCGGGACGGCCGAAGAGACCCAGTACTTC. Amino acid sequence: CASSYTPSGTAEETQYF.

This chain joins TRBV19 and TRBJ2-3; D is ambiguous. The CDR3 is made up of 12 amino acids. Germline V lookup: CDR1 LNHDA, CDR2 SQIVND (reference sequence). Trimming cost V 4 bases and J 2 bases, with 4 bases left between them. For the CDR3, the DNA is TGTGCCAGTAGTAGGTTCACAGATACGCAGTATTTT. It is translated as CASSRFTDTQYF.

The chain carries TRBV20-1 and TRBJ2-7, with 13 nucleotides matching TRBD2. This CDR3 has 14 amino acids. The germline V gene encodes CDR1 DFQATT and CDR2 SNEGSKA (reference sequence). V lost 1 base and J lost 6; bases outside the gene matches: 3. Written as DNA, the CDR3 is TGCAGTGCTAGAGCCGGGACTAGCGGGACCGAGCAGTACTTC. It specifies CSARAGTSGTEQYF.

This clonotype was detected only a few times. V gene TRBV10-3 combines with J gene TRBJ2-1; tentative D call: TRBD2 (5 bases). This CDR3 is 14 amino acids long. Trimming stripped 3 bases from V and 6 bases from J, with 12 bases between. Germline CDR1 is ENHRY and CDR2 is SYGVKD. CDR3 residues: CAISDTLEINEQFF. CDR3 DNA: TGTGCCATCAGTGACACACTAGAGATCAATGAGCAGTTCTTC.